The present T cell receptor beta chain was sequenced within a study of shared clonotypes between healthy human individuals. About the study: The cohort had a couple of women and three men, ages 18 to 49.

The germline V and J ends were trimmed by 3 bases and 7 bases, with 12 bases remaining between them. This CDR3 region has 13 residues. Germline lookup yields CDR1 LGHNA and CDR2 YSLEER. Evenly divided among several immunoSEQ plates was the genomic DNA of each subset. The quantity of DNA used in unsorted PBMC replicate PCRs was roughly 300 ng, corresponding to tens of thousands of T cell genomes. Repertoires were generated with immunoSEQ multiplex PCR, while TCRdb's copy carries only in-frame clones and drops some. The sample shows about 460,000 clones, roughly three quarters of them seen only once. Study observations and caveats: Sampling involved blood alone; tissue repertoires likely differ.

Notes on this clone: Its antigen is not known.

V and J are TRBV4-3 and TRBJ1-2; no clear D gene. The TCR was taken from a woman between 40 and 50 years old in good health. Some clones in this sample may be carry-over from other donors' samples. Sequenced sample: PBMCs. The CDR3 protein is CASSHPGWTGYTF. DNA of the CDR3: TGCGCCAGCAGCCACCCCGGTTGGACTGGCTACACCTTC.